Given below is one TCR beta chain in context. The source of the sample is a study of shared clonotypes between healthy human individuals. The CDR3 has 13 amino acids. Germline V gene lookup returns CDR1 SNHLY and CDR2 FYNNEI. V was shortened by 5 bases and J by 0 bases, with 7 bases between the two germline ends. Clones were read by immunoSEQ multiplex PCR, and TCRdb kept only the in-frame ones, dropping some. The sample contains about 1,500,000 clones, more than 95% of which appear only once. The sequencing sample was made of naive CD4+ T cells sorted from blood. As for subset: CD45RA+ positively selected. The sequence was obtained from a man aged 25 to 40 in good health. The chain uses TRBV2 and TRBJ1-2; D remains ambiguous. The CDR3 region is CASSSSANYGYTF. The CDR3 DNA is TGTGCCAGCAGTAGCAGTGCTAACTATGGCTACACCTTC.